This entry describes one T cell receptor beta chain. Its specificity is unknown. Of the isolated RNA, all was reverse transcribed, and so the sequenced material was expressed TCRB transcripts. The assay was immunoSEQ multiplex PCR, and TCRdb's table has in-frame clones only and misses some. Among around 30,000 clones listed, 65% were seen once. Blood was drawn once from each donor into heparinised tubes. The draws averaged about 120 mL. It was via CD45RO/CCR7/CD25/CD127/CD95/CD27 that CD4+ naive, central memory, regulatory and stem cell-like memory cells were sorted. This sample was taken from a study of beta chain features in type 1 diabetes. Study conclusions and caveats: VDJ junctions sequenced from type 1 diabetes patients showed fewer insertions and more deletions. Whether TCRB rearrangement is influenced by HLA type went unresolved here. Shorter TCRB CDR3s, moderately but significantly so, marked every one of the four CD4+ subsets in Type 1 diabetes patients.

Trimming took 9 bases from V and 1 from J, leaving 12 bases between them. This CDR3 spans 13 amino acids. The germline gives CDR1 MDHEN, CDR2 SYDVKM. This sequence was found in a young woman with type 1 diabetes. The J gene is TRBJ1-1, the V gene TRBV28, with D possibly matching TRBD1 (5 bases). The sequenced sample was Tregs from blood. CDR3 protein: CASTGPGNTEAFF. CDR3 sequence (DNA): TGTGCCAGTACAGGTCCGGGGAACACTGAAGCTTTCTTT. Using reference TRBV28 and TRBJ1-1 for the parts outside the CDR3, the full variable domain is DVKVTQSSRYLVKRTGEKVFLECVQDMDHENMFWYRQDPGLGLRLIYFSYDVKMKEKGDIPEGYSVSREKKERFSLILESASTNQTSMYLCASTGPGNTEAFFGQGTRLTVV.